This TCR beta chain was recorded in a study of T cells in Graves' hyperthyroidism and ophthalmopathy. Study-level information: Pretreatment peripheral blood was obtained at initial diagnosis.

In its sample, this clonotype was seen a few times. Lactation, pregnancy, other autoimmune disease or uncontrolled infection led to exclusion of patients. Diagnoses were established using clinical symptoms, serum thyroxine and TRAb, thyroid ultrasound and orbital computed tomography. TCR beta CDR3 regions were amplified from RNA transcripts. A set of HTBI primers served as the primers for a first-round RT-PCR of the TCR CDR3. A single record per CDR3 protein comes from TCRdb applying MiXCR to the multiplex PCR reads. This repertoire shows hundreds of thousands of distinct CDR3 sequences, 20% found once; its top ten account for over 45%. Looked up from germline, CDR1 is DFQATT and CDR2 is SNEGSKA (reference sequence). The CDR3 is 12 residues long. V was trimmed by 0 bases and J by 10 bases, leaving 7 bases between them.

Source material: blood. The rearrangement joins TRBV20-1 to TRBJ1-6; D ambiguous. The origin of this receptor is a man aged 35-49 years with Graves' ophthalmopathy. For the CDR3, the DNA is TGCAGTGCTAGAGACCCGTCCTCACCCCTCCACTTT. Residues: CSARDPSSPLHF.